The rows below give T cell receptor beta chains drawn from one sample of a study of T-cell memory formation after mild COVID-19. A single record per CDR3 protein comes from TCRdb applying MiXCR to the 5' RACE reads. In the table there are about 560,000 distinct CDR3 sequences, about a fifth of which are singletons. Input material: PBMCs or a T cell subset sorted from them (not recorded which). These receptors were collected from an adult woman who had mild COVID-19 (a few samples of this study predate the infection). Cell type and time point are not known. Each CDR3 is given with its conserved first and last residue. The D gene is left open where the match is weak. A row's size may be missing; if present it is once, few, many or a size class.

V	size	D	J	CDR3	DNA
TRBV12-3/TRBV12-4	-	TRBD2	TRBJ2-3	CASRPGLAGGGDTQYF	TGTGCCAGCAGGCCGGGACTAGCGGGGGGCGGGGATACGCAGTATTTT
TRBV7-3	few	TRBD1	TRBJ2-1	CASSLTGQGADEQFF	TGTGCCAGCAGCTTAACGGGACAGGGGGCAGATGAGCAGTTCTTC
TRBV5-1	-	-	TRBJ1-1	CASRREGMNTEAFF	TGCGCCAGCAGACGGGAGGGCATGAACACTGAAGCTTTCTTT
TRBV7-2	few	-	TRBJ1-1	CASSLMEGYTEAFF	TGTGCCAGCAGCCTAATGGAGGGGTACACTGAAGCTTTCTTT
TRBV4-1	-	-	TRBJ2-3	CASSHDGGSSTDTQYF	TGCGCCAGCAGCCACGATGGGGGGTCCAGCACAGATACGCAGTATTTT
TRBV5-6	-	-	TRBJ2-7	CASSLGQQNYEQYF	TGTGCCAGCAGCTTGGGGCAGCAGAATTACGAGCAGTACTTC
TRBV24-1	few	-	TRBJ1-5	CATSSGLRSNQPQHF	TGTGCCACCAGTTCAGGGCTAAGAAGCAATCAGCCCCAGCATTTT
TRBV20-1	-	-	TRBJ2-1	CSADSSGGEIF	TGCAGTGCTGACTCTTCTGGGGGCGAAATCTTC
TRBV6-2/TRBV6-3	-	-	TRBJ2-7	CASSFFSDLYEQYF	TGTGCCAGCAGTTTTTTCTCGGACCTCTACGAGCAGTACTTC
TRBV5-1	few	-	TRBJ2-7	CASSWAPGASYEQYF	TGCGCCAGCAGCTGGGCCCCGGGGGCTTCCTACGAGCAGTACTTC
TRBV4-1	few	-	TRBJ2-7	CASSQGHGTDYEQYF	TGCGCCAGCAGCCAAGGTCATGGGACGGATTACGAGCAGTACTTC
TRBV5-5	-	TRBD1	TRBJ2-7	CASSRTPGGAYEQYF	TGTGCCAGCAGCCGGACCCCAGGGGGTGCCTACGAGCAGTACTTC
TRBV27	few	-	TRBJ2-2	CASSPRWGGARTGELFF	TGTGCCAGCAGTCCCCGATGGGGGGGGGCAAGGACCGGGGAGCTGTTTTTT
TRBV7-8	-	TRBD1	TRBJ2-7	CASSQRTGQKGEQYF	TGTGCCAGCAGCCAGAGGACAGGGCAAAAGGGCGAGCAGTACTTC
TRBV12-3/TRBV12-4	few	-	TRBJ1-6	CASSFDSYNSPLHF	TGTGCCAGCAGTTTCGACTCCTATAATTCACCCCTCCACTTT
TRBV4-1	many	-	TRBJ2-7	CASSQLPGRSYEQYF	TGCGCCAGCAGCCAGTTGCCGGGTCGTTCCTACGAGCAGTACTTC
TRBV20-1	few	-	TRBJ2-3	CSASPLTGLTDTQYF	TGCAGTGCTAGCCCCTTAACAGGGTTAACAGATACGCAGTATTTT
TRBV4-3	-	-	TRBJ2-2	CASSQDVGGTGELFF	TGCGCCAGCAGCCAAGATGTGGGGGGCACCGGGGAGCTGTTTTTT
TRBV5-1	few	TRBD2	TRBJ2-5	CASSFGGSVTGTQYF	TGCGCCAGCAGCTTTGGCGGGAGTGTCACCGGGACCCAGTACTTC
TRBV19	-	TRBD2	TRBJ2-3	CASRLQSGLAGGGIDTQYF	TGTGCCAGTAGGCTTCAATCGGGACTAGCGGGGGGAGGGATAGATACGCAGTATTTT
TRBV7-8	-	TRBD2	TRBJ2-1	CASSFMLAGSDEQFF	TGTGCCAGCAGCTTTATGCTAGCGGGGAGTGATGAGCAGTTCTTC
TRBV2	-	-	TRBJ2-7	CASSRGYKQYF	TGTGCCAGCTCCCGAGGGTATAAGCAGTACTTC
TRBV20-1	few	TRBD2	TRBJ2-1	CSAPLTGSGRIYNEQFF	TGCAGTGCTCCATTGACAGGGAGCGGGAGGATCTACAATGAGCAGTTCTTC
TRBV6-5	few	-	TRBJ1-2	CASRSPGRTNYGYTF	TGTGCCAGCCGTTCTCCCGGGCGAACTAACTATGGCTACACCTTC
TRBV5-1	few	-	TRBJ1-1	CASSLFGGLNTEAFF	TGCGCCAGCAGCTTGTTTGGGGGGCTGAACACTGAAGCTTTCTTT
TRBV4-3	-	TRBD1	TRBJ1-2	CASSQETGTGGYTF	TGCGCCAGCAGCCAGGAGACCGGGACAGGGGGCTACACCTTC
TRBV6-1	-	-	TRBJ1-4	CASSEVWAGSEKLFF	TGTGCCAGCAGTGAAGTTTGGGCTGGCAGCGAAAAACTGTTTTTT
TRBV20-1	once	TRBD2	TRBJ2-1	CSANPGGDEQFF	TGCAGTGCTAATCCGGGGGGAGATGAGCAGTTCTTC
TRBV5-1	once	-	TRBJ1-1	CASSLGNTGTGRFEAFF	TGCGCCAGCAGCTTGGGAAATACAGGTACCGGGAGGTTTGAAGCTTTCTTT
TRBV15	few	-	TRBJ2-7	CATSGNQGYEQYF	TGTGCCACCAGCGGTAACCAGGGCTACGAGCAGTACTTC
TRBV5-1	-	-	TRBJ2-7	CASSLDRRYEQYF	TGCGCCAGCAGCTTGGACAGACGATACGAGCAGTACTTC
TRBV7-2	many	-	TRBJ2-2	CASSLALISLITGELFF	TGTGCCAGCAGCTTAGCCCTCATATCCCTGATCACCGGGGAGCTGTTTTTT
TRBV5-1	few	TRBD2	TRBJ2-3	CASSLVSGYSTDTQYF	TGCGCCAGCAGCTTGGTTAGCGGGTATAGCACAGATACGCAGTATTTT
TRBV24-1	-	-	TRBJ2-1	CDTSTGNEQFF	TGTGACACCAGCACAGGGAATGAGCAGTTCTTC
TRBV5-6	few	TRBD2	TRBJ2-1	CASSFMTSGGSEQFF	TGTGCCAGCAGCTTCATGACTAGCGGGGGGTCTGAGCAGTTCTTC
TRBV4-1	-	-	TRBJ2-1	CASSHPPEVSGDEQFF	TGCGCCAGCAGCCACCCCCCGGAGGTCTCAGGCGATGAGCAGTTCTTC